This entry is about one TCR beta chain. Its target is unknown. The protocol was immunoSEQ multiplex PCR, while the TCRdb copy is restricted to in-frame clones and leaves out a portion. Among 45,000 or so clones, 83% were seen once, and the ten largest hold more than 45%. These data belong to a study of T cell responses to AZD1222 COVID-19 vaccine. Study-level background: Pooled in the analysis were second doses at about 4 or about 12 weeks.

Study findings and constraints: White British donors predominated, females outnumbered males, and clonal diversity was possibly underestimated.

Germline V gives CDR1 SGHTA, CDR2 FQGNSA. The CDR3 has 14 residues. V dropped 6 bases and J dropped 6; count of bases not matched to a gene: 9. The rearrangement links TRBV7-2 to TRBJ2-7; 9 bases are a match to TRBD2. The input for sequencing was peripheral blood, taken on day 0 of AZD1222 vaccination. This clonotype was obtained from an adult in good health. CDR3 nucleotides: TGTGCCAGCAGGACATCTAGCGGGACCCGCGAGCAGTACTTC. Protein product: CASRTSSGTREQYF. Full variable domain (missing parts from reference TRBV7-2 and TRBJ2-7): GAGVSQSPSNKVTEKGKDVELRCDPISGHTALYWYRQSLGQGLEFLIYFQGNSAPDKSGLPSDRFSAERTGGSVSTLTIQRTQQEDSAVYLCASRTSSGTREQYFGPGTRLTVT.